Sequencing of this T cell receptor beta chain was carried out in a study of blood T cells in healthy people across ages (dated by TCRdb to the mid-2010s). Looking at the study overall: In model experiments, template switching captured about one uniquely barcoded TCR beta cDNA molecule for every two T cells. To avoid experimental bias, donors of different ages were randomly spread across the sequencing lanes. The study measured age-related changes in TCR beta repertoire diversity using deep sequencing normalized with unique cDNA molecular identifiers. Donors were grouped into four age groups: young (average about 15 years), middle-aged (about 40), aged (around 56) and long-lived (less than 85). Using the same blood draw, the study looked at two additional independent replicas of 1 million unique cDNA reads for two donors, one aged 18 to 30 and the other aged 80 or older. Study-wide conclusions, independent of this receptor: As age increased, observed TCR beta diversity per million T cells dropped in a roughly linear way, and a significant reduction was already evident by age 40. Observed TCR beta diversity correlated strongly with the percentage of naive T cells measured by flow cytometry. Estimates of total diversity based on one million sequenced T cells were considered lower bounds and underestimates. Compared with the aged group, the long-lived group had more naive CD4+ T cells, fewer expanded clones and increased TCR diversity, suggesting age selection. Because profiling used bulk unsorted PBMCs, naive and antigen-experienced compartments could not be compared conclusively. Because donor CMV infection status was unknown, age-related changes in expanded clonotypes were potentially confounded.

The receptor library was made with 5' RACE. The sequencer was an Illumina HiSeq 2500. A second PCR of about 6 to 12 cycles was performed with a sample-barcoded 5' primer and a J-beta primer mix. A unique molecular identifier was introduced onto each TCR beta cDNA molecule by a template-switch 5' adaptor carrying 12 random nucleotides. Each sample yielded at least 2.5 million CDR3-containing paired-end reads. The Mint cDNA synthesis kit, primed by a TRBC-specific oligonucleotide, was used to synthesize first-strand cDNA from all RNA. Following uracil-DNA glycosylase treatment, all cDNA underwent a first 18-cycle PCR with the universal primers M1SS and BC2_uni_R. The paper's processing steps were these. For normalization, 1 million high-quality reads were randomly selected from each sample, with every read carrying a distinct molecular identifier. Reads with shared molecular identifiers were discarded instead of being binned into consensus sequences. MiTCR, with a Q25 quality threshold and the strictest error-elimination algorithm, was used for CDR3 identification, clonotype clustering and error correction. A nonparametric unseen species model with Euler transformation was used to estimate lower-bound total TCR beta diversity. In-frame beta chains were kept once TCRdb had trimmed the public reads at Q25 with fastp and called clones with MiXCR. Every CDR3 protein is listed once, alongside the most common genes and DNA of its rows. In this record, the V and J calls reflect TCRdb's handling and not the investigators' own analysis. Within this sample are some 1.7 million distinct CDR3 sequences, with approximately 28% of them counted one time only. Roughly 8% of the sample is taken by the ten largest.

On this clonotype: The antigen this receptor binds is unknown. There are no base qualities to consult, and no much larger clone falls within one base.

Systemically healthy Caucasian individuals from Russia, some 38 in total and aged roughly 6 to 100 years, were included as donors. About 9.1 milliliters of peripheral blood were collected from each donor into EDTA-treated Vacutainer tubes. Ficoll-Paque density-gradient centrifugation was used to isolate PBMCs, with at least 6 million per sample. Trizol reagent was used to extract total RNA from the PBMCs, yielding at least 6 micrograms per sample. For every donor, flow cytometry on a PBMC aliquot measured the percentage of naive CD45RAhigh/CD27high T cells. Reading the germline V gene gives CDR1 MGHRA and CDR2 YSYEKL. A distance of 11 bases separates the germline ends of V and J, which lose 1 base and 8 bases respectively. From its cysteine to its phenylalanine, the CDR3 spans 13 amino acids. The kept DNA is CDR3 alone, 39 bases in frame from the first base.

Sequenced material: blood. The source of this sequence is a woman aged 25 to 39 in good health. The sequence joins TRBV4-1 to TRBJ1-2; there is no confident call for the D gene. Here the CDR3 is given as CASSQVEEFGYTF. The sequenced DNA: TGCGCCAGCAGCCAAGTAGAAGAGTTCGGCTACACCTTC.